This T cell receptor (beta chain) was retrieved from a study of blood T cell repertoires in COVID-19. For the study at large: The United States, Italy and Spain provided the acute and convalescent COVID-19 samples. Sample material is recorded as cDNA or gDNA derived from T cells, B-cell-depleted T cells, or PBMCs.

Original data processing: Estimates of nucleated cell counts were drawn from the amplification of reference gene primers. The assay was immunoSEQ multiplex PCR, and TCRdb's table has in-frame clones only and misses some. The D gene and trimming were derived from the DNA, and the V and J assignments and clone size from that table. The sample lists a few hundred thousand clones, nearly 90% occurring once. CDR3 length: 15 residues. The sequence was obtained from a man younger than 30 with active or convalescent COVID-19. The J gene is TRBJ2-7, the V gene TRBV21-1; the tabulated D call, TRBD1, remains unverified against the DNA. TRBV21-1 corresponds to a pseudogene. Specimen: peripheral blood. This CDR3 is CASSPGTGCSYEQYF. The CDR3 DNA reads TGTGCCAGCAGCCCAGGTACAGGGTGTTCCTACGAGCAGTACTTC.